This entry lists 22 T cell receptor beta chains sequenced from one sample in a study of blood T cells in healthy people across ages. A second PCR of about 7 to 12 cycles used a sample-barcoded 5' primer and a J-beta primer mix. TCRdb passed the 5' RACE reads through MiXCR, listing each CDR3 protein once. The data hold 890,000 or so distinct CDR3 sequences, with roughly 60% observed a single time. Sequencing input: blood. Source of these receptors: a man aged 25 to 40 in good health.

V usage is TRBV4-2 and J usage is TRBJ1-2, with D possibly matching TRBD1 (5 bases). Trimming pared 0 bases from V and 4 bases from J, leaving 9 bases between. CDR3 length equals 14 residues. Per the germline V gene, CDR1 is LGHNA and CDR2 is YNFKEQ. DNA for the CDR3: TGTGCCAGCAGCCAAGACAGGGAATCCTATGGCTACACCTTC. Translation gives CASSQDRESYGYTF.

This chain links TRBV3-1 with TRBJ2-7; 8 bases line up with TRBD1. J gave up 2 bases and V 1 base, and 4 bases lay outside the gene matches. This CDR3 has 15 residues. Germline loops: CDR1 LGHDT, CDR2 YNNKEL (reference sequence). The CDR3: CASSQAGQVPYEQYF. Here the CDR3 DNA reads TGTGCCAGCAGCCAAGCGGGACAGGTGCCCTACGAGCAGTACTTC.

This clonotype was seen at least ten times. The rearrangement links TRBV9 to TRBJ2-7, with 9 bases matching TRBD1. CDR1 SGDLS and CDR2 YYNGEE come from the germline V gene. After removal of 3 bases from V and 2 bases from J, the junction contained 3 bases not matched to a gene. The CDR3 has 14 amino acids. The CDR3 DNA sequence: TGTGCCAGCAGCGCCGGGACAGGGACCTACGAGCAGTACTTC. It translates to CASSAGTGTYEQYF.

The V call is TRBV9, the J call TRBJ2-6; D remains unclear. The V and J ends lost 0 bases and 0 bases respectively, with 10 bases between them. This CDR3 is built from 17 residues. Looked up from germline, CDR1 is SGDLS and CDR2 is YYNGEE. The CDR3 nucleotides are TGTGCCAGCAGCGTAGTCCCAGGAATCTCTGGGGCCAACGTCCTGACTTTC. The encoded protein is CASSVVPGISGANVLTF.

The chain recombines TRBV29-1 with TRBJ1-1, with D possibly being TRBD1 (6 bases). Germline V CDR1 and CDR2: SQVTM, ANQGSEA. Trimming cost V 6 bases and J 4 bases, with 15 bases left between them. The CDR3 has 13 residues. CDR3 sequence: CSVQDRLITEAFF. CDR3 DNA: TGCAGCGTACAGGACAGATTGATCACTGAAGCTTTCTTT.

This clonotype has a handful of counts. In nucleotides, the CDR3 is TGTGCCAGCAGTACCGGACTAGCGGGGGGGTACGAGCAGTACTTC. Protein sequence: CASSTGLAGGYEQYF. V and J are TRBV6-6 and TRBJ2-7; TRBD2 matches 15 bases. The J segment lost 4 bases and the V segment lost 5 bases, leaving 3 bases of the junction unmatched. Looked up from germline, CDR1 is MNHNY and CDR2 is SVGAGI (reference sequence). CDR3 length: 15 amino acids.

A single count supports this clonotype. V is TRBV6-6 and J is TRBJ2-2; the D gene is possibly TRBD1 (6 bases). Germline assignment: CDR1 MNHNY and CDR2 SVGAGI (reference sequence). V was shortened by 2 bases and J by 1 base, with 8 bases between the two germline ends. The CDR3 spans 15 residues. The CDR3 nucleotides read TGTGCCAGCAGTTACGCCAGGGGGAACACCGGGGAGCTGTTTTTT. Translation: CASSYARGNTGELFF.

V and J are TRBV15 and TRBJ2-3; D is undetermined. The CDR3 length is 13 residues. Trimming took off 1 base at V and 6 bases at J, with 8 bases between the two ends. The germline V gene has CDR1 LNHNV and CDR2 YYDKDF (reference sequence). The CDR3 here is CATSRVNEDTQYF. The DNA for the CDR3 is TGTGCCACCAGCAGAGTTAATGAGGATACGCAGTATTTT.

This chain uses TRBV6-5 with TRBJ1-4; no reliable D call. In germline, CDR1 is MNHEY, CDR2 SVGAGI. The CDR3 runs to 15 residues. Trimming removed 2 bases from V and 4 bases from J, with 11 bases in between. CDR3 sequence: CASSYAADNNEKLFF. The CDR3 DNA reads as TGTGCCAGCAGTTACGCTGCGGATAATAATGAAAAACTGTTTTTT.

This sequence joins TRBV20-1 and TRBJ2-1; D might be TRBD2 (6 bases). Germline V lookup: CDR1 DFQATT, CDR2 SNEGSKA (reference sequence). This CDR3 spans 12 amino acids. Trimming pared 5 bases from V and 3 bases from J, leaving 8 bases between. CDR3 nucleotides: TGCAGTGCTGGGACTCTCTACAATGAGCAGTTCTTC. Translating it yields CSAGTLYNEQFF.

The J gene is TRBJ2-5, the V gene TRBV5-1, with 9 bases that match TRBD1. The assigned J gene may be wrong: the sequence end matches TRBJ2-7 better. CDR3 length equals 15 residues. The germline gives CDR1 SGHRS, CDR2 YFSETQ. CDR3 coding DNA: TGCGCCAGCAGCTTGGAAGGACAGGGGCACTACGAGCAGTACTTC. This codes for CASSLEGQGHYEQYF.

The rearrangement joins TRBV20-1 to TRBJ2-5; D gene ambiguous. The CDR3 runs to 11 residues. CDR1 and CDR2 from the germline V gene are DFQATT and SNEGSKA (reference sequence). The V end was cut by 7 bases, the J end by 0 bases, with 6 bases between. CDR3 loop: CSGANQETQYF. In DNA, the CDR3 is TGCAGTGGGGCAAACCAAGAGACCCAGTACTTC.

The genes are TRBV5-1 and TRBJ1-1; D might be TRBD1 (6 bases). Trimming removed 0 bases at V and 3 bases at J, with 12 bases between. Germline loops: CDR1 SGHRS, CDR2 YFSETQ. This CDR3 has 15 amino acids. The CDR3: CASSLVEAGDTEAFF. The CDR3 nucleotides read TGCGCCAGCAGCTTGGTCGAAGCAGGGGACACTGAAGCTTTCTTT.

CDR3 nucleotide sequence: TGCGCCAGCAGCCAAGTCGGGACTAGCGGAGAGACCCAGTACTTC. Its protein product is CASSQVGTSGETQYF. The chain uses TRBV4-3 and TRBJ2-5; 11 positions match TRBD2. Trimming took 1 base from V and 4 from J; bases not matched to a gene: 2. Germline V lookup: CDR1 LGHNA, CDR2 YSLEER. CDR3 length: 15 residues.

The V call is TRBV29-1, the J call TRBJ2-4; D possibly corresponds to TRBD2 (5 bases). The J call may be incorrect, as the DNA end agrees better with TRBJ2-7. Germline V gene sequence: CDR1 SQVTM, CDR2 ANQGSEA. The CDR3 has 12 residues. In DNA, the CDR3 is TGCAGCGTGGGAGACCCAATCTACGAGCAGTACTTC. Encoded protein: CSVGDPIYEQYF.

V gene TRBV6-2 or TRBV6-3 combines with J gene TRBJ2-5; 10 nucleotides agree with TRBD2. The V gene's germline CDR1 is MNHEY and CDR2 SVGEGT. Trimming took 6 bases from V and 3 from J; bases not matched to a gene: 7. The CDR3 contains 15 residues. The CDR3 loop reads CASSRSTSGEETQYF. The CDR3 DNA follows: TGTGCCAGCAGCCGCTCAACTAGCGGGGAAGAGACCCAGTACTTC.

The rearrangement joins TRBV7-2 to TRBJ2-1, with TRBD2 matching over 13 bases. CDR1 is SGHTA, CDR2 FQGNSA, per germline. This CDR3 region has 14 residues. J lost 7 bases, V lost 5 bases, and 2 bases had no gene match. This CDR3 reads CASSAGLAGNEQFF. CDR3 sequence (DNA): TGTGCCAGCAGCGCGGGACTAGCGGGGAATGAGCAGTTCTTC.

The J gene is TRBJ1-2, the V gene TRBV28; 7 bases align to TRBD1. The CDR3 extends over 16 amino acids. Germline V CDR1 and CDR2: MDHEN, SYDVKM. Losses at the gene ends were 6 bases for V and 5 bases for J; bases not matched to a gene: 15. CDR3 in DNA: TGTGCCAGCAGCCTCACAGGGGACCGAGGATATTATGGCTACACCTTC. It yields the protein CASSLTGDRGYYGYTF.

The rearrangement uses TRBV6-5 and TRBJ1-4, with D unclear. V lost 4 bases to trimming and J lost 4 bases, with 10 bases between them. Germline CDR1 is MNHEY and CDR2 is SVGAGI. The CDR3 runs 14 residues. CDR3 amino acids: CASSSSLGNEKLFF. The DNA of the CDR3 is TGTGCCAGCAGTTCCAGTTTGGGTAATGAAAAACTGTTTTTT.

The rearrangement uses TRBV29-1 and TRBJ1-2, with no clear D. The ends were cut back, 2 bases at V and 6 bases at J, with 10 bases in the middle. CDR1 is SQVTM and CDR2 is ANQGSEA in the germline V gene. The CDR3 contains 12 residues. The CDR3: CSVERETDGYTF. The CDR3, as DNA: TGCAGCGTTGAACGGGAAACGGATGGCTACACCTTC.

This clonotype was seen a few times. The chain has TRBV5-1 and TRBJ2-4; tentative D call: TRBD1 (7 bases). TRBJ2-7 explains the end of the DNA better; the J call may be wrong. The CDR3 spans 15 residues. Germline V lookup: CDR1 SGHRS, CDR2 YFSETQ. CDR3 region: CASRRPDREAYEQYF. CDR3 in DNA: TGCGCCAGCAGACGCCCAGACAGGGAGGCCTACGAGCAGTACTTC.

A word on this clonotype: Relative to the germline gene, one junction end is altered; a read error may explain this. The rearrangement links TRBV2 to TRBJ2-1; D possibly corresponds to TRBD2 (6 bases). Germline CDR1 SNHLY, CDR2 FYNNEI. The CDR3 sequence is 13 residues long. The CDR3 DNA reads TGTGCCAGCTTTGAGGGAGGCTACAATGAGCGGTTCTTC. This translates into CASFEGGYNERFF.